The T cell receptor (beta chain) described here comes from a study of T cell clonality in common variable immunodeficiency. The repertoire was sequenced with immunoSEQ multiplex PCR; TCRdb's copy has only in-frame clones and lacks some. The specimen has under 45,000 clones, none found just once. Findings and caveats of the study: Shared TCRbeta clones were fewer between CVID subjects than controls.

The CDR3 spans 15 residues. With 2 bases removed from V and 5 bases from J, the gap between germline ends came to 12 bases. Per the germline V gene, CDR1 is SGHTA and CDR2 is FQGNSA. This clone has at least ten counts. Its cognate antigen is unknown. The read falls 3 residues short of the CDR3 end, and the missing part is taken from the germline J gene. What was sequenced was peripheral blood mononuclear cells. The rearrangement links TRBV7-2 to TRBJ2-2, with a weak D call TRBD1 (5 bases). This clonotype was sampled from a person aged 18 to 75 in good health. The CDR3 is CASSLQRSGTGELFF. The sequenced CDR3 bases are TGTGCCAGCAGCTTACAAAGATCAGGGACCGGGGAG.